The 32 T cell receptor beta chains below come from one sample, sequenced in a study of T cells in Graves' hyperthyroidism and ophthalmopathy. TCR beta CDR3 regions were amplified from RNA transcripts. The TCR CDR3 first-round RT-PCR relied on the HTBI primer set. Via MiXCR, TCRdb re-called the multiplex PCR reads, giving one row per CDR3 protein. The sample has a few hundred thousand distinct CDR3 sequences, approximately 15% seen once. Sample: blood. All receptors derive from a woman in her twenties or thirties with Graves' hyperthyroidism that later progressed to Graves' ophthalmopathy.

The chain is built from TRBV7-9 and TRBJ1-1; D is undetermined. V dropped 4 bases and J dropped 0 bases, with 9 bases sitting between them. CDR1 SEHNR and CDR2 FQNEAQ come from the germline V gene (reference sequence). The CDR3 length is 14 residues. CDR3 coding DNA: TGTGCCAGCAGCTCGAATGTGATGAACACTGAAGCTTTCTTT. Translating gives CASSSNVMNTEAFF.

This clonotype has more than one count but fewer than ten. The chain is built from TRBV7-3 and TRBJ2-7; 7 positions agree with TRBD1. This CDR3 is built from 15 residues. Germline V gene data show CDR1 as SGHTA and CDR2 as FQGTGA. Unmatched junction bases numbered 6, after V lost 2 bases and J lost 2 bases. This CDR3 is CASSLSTGPPYEQYF. For the CDR3, the DNA is TGTGCCAGCAGCTTATCGACAGGGCCCCCCTACGAGCAGTACTTC.

This chain uses TRBV20-1 with TRBJ1-2; possible D gene TRBD1, 5 bases. This CDR3 is built from 13 residues. V was shortened by 5 bases and J by 2 bases, with 12 bases between the two germline ends. Germline lookup yields CDR1 DFQATT and CDR2 SNEGSKA (reference sequence). DNA for the CDR3: TGCAGTGCTGGGGCGGGGAGAAACTATGGCTACACCTTC. Translating it yields CSAGAGRNYGYTF.

The rearrangement joins TRBV6-4 to TRBJ1-5; the D is unclear. From germline, CDR1 is MRHNA and CDR2 SNTAGT. The CDR3 loop spans 13 amino acids. V was cut by 4 bases and J by 1 base, with 5 bases left in between. The DNA for the CDR3 is TGTGCCAGCAGTGTTGAAAGCAATCAGCCCCAGCATTTT. It specifies CASSVESNQPQHF.

V gene TRBV24-1 combines with J gene TRBJ2-2, with a weak D call TRBD2 (5 bases). Trimming removed 6 bases at V and 2 bases at J, with 12 bases between. CDR3 size: 15 residues. Germline V gene lookup returns CDR1 KGHDR and CDR2 SFDVKD. The CDR3 DNA sequence: TGTGCCACCAGTCGTTGGGGAGACAACACCGGGGAGCTGTTTTTT. Translation: CATSRWGDNTGELFF.

This clonotype came up many times. The chain carries TRBV30 and TRBJ2-1, with a possible D match to TRBD1 (5 bases). The CDR3 sequence is 16 residues long. In germline, CDR1 is GTSNPN, CDR2 SVGIG (reference sequence). V shed 0 bases and J shed 6 bases, with 18 bases lying between them. CDR3 residues: CAWSVPPRGSSNEQFF. CDR3 DNA sequence: TGTGCCTGGAGTGTACCCCCTAGGGGATCGTCCAATGAGCAGTTCTTC.

This clonotype occurred many times. The rearrangement uses TRBV20-1 and TRBJ2-5; possible D gene TRBD2, 5 bases. Germline V gene lookup returns CDR1 DFQATT and CDR2 SNEGSKA (reference sequence). The CDR3 sequence is 15 residues long. V was trimmed by 7 bases and J by 2 bases, leaving 20 bases between them. The CDR3, as DNA: TGCAGTGGTAAGAGAGGTTCGGGATTACAAGAGACCCAGTACTTC. Residues: CSGKRGSGLQETQYF.

This clonotype has at least ten counts. The chain joins TRBV10-3 to TRBJ1-1; no clear D. Germline values: CDR1 ENHRY, CDR2 SYGVKD. The CDR3 length is 15 residues. Trimming stripped 7 bases from V and 3 bases from J, with 18 bases between. The CDR3 protein is CAINPRPTEHTEAFF. The CDR3 DNA reads as TGTGCCATCAATCCGAGGCCGACTGAACACACTGAAGCTTTCTTT.

This clonotype has a count of ten or more. V is TRBV27 and J is TRBJ1-1; 8 nucleotides align to TRBD1. CDR3 length: 12 residues. Unmatched junction bases numbered 2, after V lost 5 bases and J lost 6 bases. Germline assignment: CDR1 MNHEY and CDR2 SMNVEV (reference sequence). The CDR3 spells CASSLTGAEAFF. The CDR3 bases are TGTGCCAGCAGTCTGACAGGGGCTGAAGCTTTCTTT.

This clonotype was counted at least ten times. The V and J genes are TRBV19 and TRBJ2-7; 7 positions match TRBD1. The CDR3 runs to 14 residues. V was pared by 5 bases and J by 2 bases, with 6 bases of the junction left unmatched. Germline assignment: CDR1 LNHDA and CDR2 SQIVND (reference sequence). The CDR3 sequence: CASSRDSLTYEQYF. In DNA, the CDR3 is TGTGCCAGTAGTCGGGACAGCCTGACCTACGAGCAGTACTTC.

V gene TRBV3-1 combines with J gene TRBJ2-7, with unresolved D. Germline values: CDR1 LGHDT, CDR2 YNNKEL (reference sequence). Trimming pared 0 bases from V and 4 bases from J, leaving 10 bases between. This CDR3 is 14 amino acids long. In DNA form, the CDR3 reads TGTGCCAGCAGCCAAGATTCCGGACGATACGAGCAGTACTTC. It translates to CASSQDSGRYEQYF.

This clonotype was seen a handful of times. The rearrangement uses TRBV29-1 and TRBJ1-2; 8 bases fit TRBD1. Germline loops: CDR1 SQVTM, CDR2 ANQGSEA. The CDR3 spans 13 residues. V dropped 5 bases and J dropped 7; count of bases not matched to a gene: 9. CDR3 in amino acids: CSVRTQGAAGYTF. The CDR3 DNA reads TGCAGCGTTCGGACTCAGGGGGCTGCTGGCTACACCTTC. Drawing the rest from reference TRBV29-1 and TRBJ1-2, the complete variable domain is SAVISQKPSRDICQRGTSLTIQCQVDSQVTMMFWYRQQPGQSLTLIATANQGSEATYESGFVIDKFPISRPNLTFSTLTVSNMSPEDSSIYLCSVRTQGAAGYTFGSGTRLTVV.

This clonotype was recorded at least ten times. V and J are TRBV2 and TRBJ2-5, with TRBD2 as a possible D gene (6 bases). V shed 7 bases and J shed 5 bases, with 20 bases lying between them. CDR3 size: 15 residues. Per the germline V gene, CDR1 is SNHLY and CDR2 is FYNNEI. The CDR3 bases are TGTGCCAGCATTTATCGGGGGTCCAGAGAGGAGACCCAGTACTTC. Translated, it gives CASIYRGSREETQYF.

The chain has TRBV19 and TRBJ2-3; TRBD2 agrees at 9 bases. CDR3 length: 15 residues. V lost 4 bases and J lost 2; bases outside the gene matches: 4. The V gene's germline CDR1 is LNHDA and CDR2 SQIVND (reference sequence). The CDR3 DNA is TGTGCCAGTAGTACAGAGCGGGAGGCCACAGATACGCAGTATTTT. It yields the protein CASSTEREATDTQYF.

The sample holds one count of this clonotype. The V and J genes are TRBV28 and TRBJ2-3; 7 bases map to TRBD2. Germline V gene sequence: CDR1 MDHEN, CDR2 SYDVKM. This CDR3 is 13 amino acids long. V was pared by 8 bases and J by 1 base, with 3 bases of the junction left unmatched. DNA of the CDR3: TGTGCCAGCGGCCGGGGGGGCACAGATACGCAGTATTTT. Translated: CASGRGGTDTQYF.

In its sample, this clonotype was seen many times. The chain has TRBV6-5 and TRBJ1-6, with D possibly being TRBD1 (6 bases). V was pared by 0 bases and J by 7 bases, with 10 bases between. Germline V gene data show CDR1 as MNHEY and CDR2 as SVGAGI. The CDR3 covers 15 residues. DNA for the CDR3: TGTGCCAGCAGTTACTCCGGGACAACGAATTCACCCCTCCACTTT. Protein sequence: CASSYSGTTNSPLHF.

In this sample, this clonotype turned up many times. This chain joins TRBV3-1 and TRBJ2-1, with 11 bases that match TRBD2. The CDR3 spans 15 residues. The ends lost 5 bases at V and 3 bases at J; junction bases unmatched: 3. Germline CDR1 LGHDT, CDR2 YNNKEL (reference sequence). In DNA form, the CDR3 reads TGTGCCAGCAGCGAGACTAGCGGGAACTACAATGAGCAGTTCTTC. It translates to CASSETSGNYNEQFF.

The gene calls are TRBV6-9 and TRBJ2-7, with D possibly matching TRBD2 (6 bases). The CDR3 spans 16 residues. Looked up from germline, CDR1 is MNHGY and CDR2 is SVAAGI. The ends were cut back, 3 bases at V and 2 bases at J, with 17 bases in the middle. CDR3 nucleotide sequence: TGTGCCAGCAGTTACGATACCGGGACTGGGGCCTACGAGCAGTACTTC. Translated: CASSYDTGTGAYEQYF.

This clonotype was seen at least ten times. The rearrangement links TRBV6-2 or TRBV6-3 to TRBJ2-3; 10 bases agree with TRBD2. The CDR3 is 18 residues long. CDR1 is MNHEY, CDR2 SVGEGT, per germline. With V trimmed by 5 bases and J by 1 base, 12 bases remained unmatched. The DNA of the CDR3 is TGTGCCAGCAGTGACGTGGCGGGACTAGCGATTGGCACAGATACGCAGTATTTT. The encoded protein is CASSDVAGLAIGTDTQYF.

This clonotype was counted at least ten times. The gene calls are TRBV4-1 and TRBJ2-2, with 8 bases that match TRBD2. The CDR3 totals 16 residues. The V gene end was trimmed by 5 bases and the J gene end by 0 bases; junction bases not matched to a gene: 5. CDR1 is MGHRA, CDR2 YSYEKL, per germline. In DNA, the CDR3 is TGCGCCAGCAGCTGGCGGGGGGACTCGAACACCGGGGAGCTGTTTTTT. It yields the protein CASSWRGDSNTGELFF.

Here the CDR3 reads CASSLVKDRGYSGNTIYF. The CDR3 DNA is TGTGCCAGCAGCTTAGTTAAGGACAGGGGTTACTCTGGAAACACCATATATTTT. The rearrangement joins TRBV7-9 to TRBJ1-3; 9 nucleotides align to TRBD1. The V and J ends lost 1 base and 0 bases, in that order; junction bases with no gene match: 7. This CDR3 is built from 18 residues. CDR1 is SEHNR, CDR2 FQNEAQ, per germline (reference sequence).

This clonotype came up many times. V usage is TRBV27 and J usage is TRBJ1-1; D gene ambiguous. V was trimmed by 0 bases and J by 5 bases, leaving 13 bases between them. The germline V gene encodes CDR1 MNHEY and CDR2 SMNVEV (reference sequence). This CDR3 contains 15 residues. The CDR3 region is CASSLSSAAETEAFF. The CDR3 DNA sequence: TGTGCCAGCAGTTTATCAAGCGCTGCGGAAACTGAAGCTTTCTTT.

The table lists this clonotype with many counts. This chain connects TRBV7-2 to TRBJ2-2; the D is unclear. Trimming shortened V by 2 bases and J by 7 bases, and 2 bases separated the two germline ends. Germline loops: CDR1 SGHTA, CDR2 FQGNSA. The CDR3 spans 11 residues. The CDR3 DNA reads TGTGCCAGCAGCTTAATCGGGGAGCTGTTTTTT. The encoded protein is CASSLIGELFF. Looking up the rest from reference TRBV7-2 and TRBJ2-2 gives the full variable domain: GAGVSQSPSNKVTEKGKDVELRCDPISGHTALYWYRQSLGQGLEFLIYFQGNSAPDKSGLPSDRFSAERTGGSVSTLTIQRTQQEDSAVYLCASSLIGELFFGEGSRLTVL.

V and J are TRBV6-1 and TRBJ2-3, with no clear D. The germline V and J ends were trimmed by 11 bases and 4 bases, with 13 bases remaining between them. Germline-derived CDR1 and CDR2 are MNHNS and SASEGT. This CDR3 has 12 amino acids. CDR3 DNA sequence: TGTGCCGTCCGTCTTCCCGCAGATACGCAGTATTTT. This translates into CAVRLPADTQYF.

The table lists this clonotype with many counts. The J gene is TRBJ1-2, the V gene TRBV28; a possible D gene is TRBD1 (6 bases). The ends were cut back, 3 bases at V and 9 bases at J, with 11 bases in the middle. Germline V gives CDR1 MDHEN, CDR2 SYDVKM. This CDR3 contains 12 residues. The CDR3 sequence: CASSFRTDRYTF. The DNA of the CDR3 is TGTGCCAGCAGTTTTAGGACAGATCGCTACACCTTC.

This clonotype came up many times. V usage is TRBV24-1 and J usage is TRBJ2-1, with TRBD2 matching over 12 bases. The V gene end was trimmed by 5 bases and the J gene end by 7 bases; junction bases not matched to a gene: 8. This CDR3 is built from 16 residues. Per the germline V gene, CDR1 is KGHDR and CDR2 is SFDVKD. The CDR3 reads CATSAAGTSGWNEQFF. The CDR3 coding sequence is TGTGCCACCAGTGCCGCCGGGACTAGCGGGTGGAATGAGCAGTTCTTC.

This clonotype occurred many times. The chain links TRBV3-1 to TRBJ1-2; D is unclear. Trimming shortened V by 3 bases and J by 4 bases, and 12 bases separated the two germline ends. This CDR3 is built from 14 residues. Germline CDR1 is LGHDT and CDR2 is YNNKEL (reference sequence). In nucleotides, the CDR3 is TGTGCCAGCAGCCAGTCAGGAGAACTCTATGGCTACACCTTC. This translates into CASSQSGELYGYTF.

This clonotype was counted between two and nine times. The rearrangement links TRBV19 to TRBJ2-1; TRBD1 matches 8 bases. The CDR3 consists of 14 residues. Germline values: CDR1 LNHDA, CDR2 SQIVND (reference sequence). The ends lost 10 bases at V and 4 bases at J; junction bases unmatched: 9. CDR3 nucleotide sequence: TGTGCCACCAGGACGGGACAGGTGTACAATGAGCAGTTCTTC. Its protein is CATRTGQVYNEQFF.

This clonotype was seen at least ten times. V and J are TRBV29-1 and TRBJ2-1, with D hard to call. The V end was cut by 5 bases, the J end by 1 base, with 6 bases between. CDR1 and CDR2 (germline): SQVTM, ANQGSEA. This CDR3 is 12 amino acids long. This CDR3 reads CSVRVSYNEQFF. Here the CDR3 DNA reads TGCAGCGTTCGGGTTTCCTACAATGAGCAGTTCTTC.

In the case of this clonotype: A much bigger clone sits one base away, suggesting this may be a read error. This chain uses TRBV14 with TRBJ2-1, with 7 bases identical to TRBD2. CDR3 size: 14 residues. From germline, CDR1 is SGHDN and CDR2 FVKESK. CDR3 bases: TGTGCCACCAGCCCTAGCGGAATCTACAATGAGCAGATCTTC. Translated, it gives CATSPSGIYNEQIF.

This clonotype was observed at least ten times. The genes are TRBV15 and TRBJ1-2; no clear D gene. Trimming removed 5 bases from V and 4 bases from J, with 17 bases in between. Per the germline V gene, CDR1 is LNHNV and CDR2 is YYDKDF (reference sequence). The CDR3 is 15 amino acids. Here the CDR3 DNA reads TGTGCCACCAGCTTCCCTGAATCTCTTTTCTATGGCTACACCTTC. This codes for CATSFPESLFYGYTF.

In the case of this clonotype: A much bigger clone sits one base away, suggesting this may be a read error. This chain uses TRBV3-1 with TRBJ1-2; the D gene is possibly TRBD1 (5 bases). The V end was cut by 5 bases, the J end by 4 bases, with 8 bases between. Germline CDR1 is LGHDT and CDR2 is YNNKEL (reference sequence). This CDR3 is 12 amino acids long. The CDR3 DNA reads TGTGCCAGCAGCGAGACAGTCTATGGCTACACCTTC. Its protein is CASSETVYGYTF.